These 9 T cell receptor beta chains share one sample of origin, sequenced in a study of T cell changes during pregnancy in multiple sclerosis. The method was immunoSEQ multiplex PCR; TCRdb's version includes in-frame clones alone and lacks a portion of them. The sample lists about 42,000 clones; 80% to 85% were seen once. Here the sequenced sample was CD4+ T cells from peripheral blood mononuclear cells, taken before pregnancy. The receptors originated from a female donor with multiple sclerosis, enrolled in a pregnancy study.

The CDR3 loop reads CASRQGHQPQHF. Here the CDR3 DNA reads TGTGCCAGCAGACAGGGGCATCAGCCCCAGCATTTT. The rearrangement joins TRBV27 to TRBJ1-5; TRBD1 matches at 7 bases. Germline loops: CDR1 MNHEY, CDR2 SMNVEV (reference sequence). J was trimmed by 5 bases and V by 6 bases; bases with no gene match: 1. There are 12 residues in the CDR3.

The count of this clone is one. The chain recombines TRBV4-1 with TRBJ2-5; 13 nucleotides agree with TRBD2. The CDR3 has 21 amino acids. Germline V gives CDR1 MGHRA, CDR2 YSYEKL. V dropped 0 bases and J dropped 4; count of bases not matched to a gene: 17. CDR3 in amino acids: CASSQDRGLAGDRGSRETQYF. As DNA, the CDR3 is TGCGCCAGCAGCCAAGATCGAGGACTAGCGGGGGATCGAGGATCCCGAGAGACCCAGTACTTC.

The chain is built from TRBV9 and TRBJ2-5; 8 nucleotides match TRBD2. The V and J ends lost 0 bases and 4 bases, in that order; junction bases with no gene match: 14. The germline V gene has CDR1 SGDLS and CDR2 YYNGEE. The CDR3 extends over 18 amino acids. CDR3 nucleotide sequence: TGTGCCAGCAGCGTAGCTTTCAGCGGGGGCCTCACGGTAGAGACCCAGTACTTC. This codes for CASSVAFSGGLTVETQYF.

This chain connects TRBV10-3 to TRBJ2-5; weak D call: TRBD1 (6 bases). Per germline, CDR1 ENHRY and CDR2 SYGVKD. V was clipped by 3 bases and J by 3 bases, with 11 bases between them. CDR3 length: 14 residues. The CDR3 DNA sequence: TGTGCCATCAGTGAATACAGGGAAAAAGAGACCCAGTACTTC. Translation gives CAISEYREKETQYF.

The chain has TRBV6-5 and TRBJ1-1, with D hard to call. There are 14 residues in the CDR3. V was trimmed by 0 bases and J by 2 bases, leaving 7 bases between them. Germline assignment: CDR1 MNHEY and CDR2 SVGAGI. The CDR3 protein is CASSYSAVNTEAFF. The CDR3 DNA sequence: TGTGCCAGCAGTTACTCGGCTGTAAACACTGAAGCTTTCTTT.

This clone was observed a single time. The CDR3 nucleotides are TGTGCCAGTAGTCGAGGCGGGAGGGGGGACATTCAGTACTTC. It specifies CASSRGGRGDIQYF. The V and J genes are TRBV19 and TRBJ2-4, with 9 bases that match TRBD2. The CDR3 is 14 amino acids. V shed 5 bases and J 8 bases; nucleotides not matched to a gene: 7. The V gene's germline CDR1 is LNHDA and CDR2 SQIVND (reference sequence).

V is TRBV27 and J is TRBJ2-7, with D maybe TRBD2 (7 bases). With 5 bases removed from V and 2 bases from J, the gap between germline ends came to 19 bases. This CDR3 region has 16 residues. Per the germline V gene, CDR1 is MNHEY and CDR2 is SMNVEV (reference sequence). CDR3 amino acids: CASSPRLGGQTYEQYF. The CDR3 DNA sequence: TGTGCCAGCAGTCCCCGGCTGGGGGGGCAGACCTACGAGCAGTACTTC.

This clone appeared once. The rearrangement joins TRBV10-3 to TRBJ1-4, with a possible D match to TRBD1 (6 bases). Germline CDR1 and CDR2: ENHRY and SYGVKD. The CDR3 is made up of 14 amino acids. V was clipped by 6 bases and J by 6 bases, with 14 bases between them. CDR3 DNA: TGTGCCATCAGCGTTTCGGCAGGGGATGAAAAACTGTTTTTT. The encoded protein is CAISVSAGDEKLFF.

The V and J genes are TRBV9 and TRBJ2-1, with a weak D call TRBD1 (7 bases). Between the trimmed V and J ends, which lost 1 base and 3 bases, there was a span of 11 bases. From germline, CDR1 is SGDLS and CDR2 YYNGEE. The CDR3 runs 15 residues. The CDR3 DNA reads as TGTGCCAGCAGCGTAAGGGGGGACAGCTACAATGAGCAGTTCTTC. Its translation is CASSVRGDSYNEQFF.